The 20 T cell receptor beta chains below come from one sample, sequenced in a study of shared clonotypes between healthy human individuals. Using immunoSEQ multiplex PCR, the repertoire was profiled, and TCRdb retains in-frame clones only, with some absent. This sample has more than 2 million clones, with approximately 94% found just once. The sequenced sample was naive CD4+ T cells sorted from blood. Subset given: CD45RA+ positively selected. These receptors were obtained from a man aged 18 to 30 in good health.

The chain couples TRBV5-8 to TRBJ1-5; TRBD1 agrees at 9 bases. The CDR3 loop spans 17 amino acids. Germline lookup yields CDR1 SGHTS and CDR2 YDEGEE. The J segment lost 0 bases and the V segment lost 0 bases, leaving 4 bases of the junction unmatched. The CDR3 region is CASSLGQGGNSNQPQHF. CDR3 in DNA: TGTGCCAGCAGCTTGGGACAGGGGGGAAATAGCAATCAGCCCCAGCATTTT. Variable domain in full (rest from reference TRBV5-8 and TRBJ1-5): EAGVTQSPTHLIKTRGQQATLRCSPISGHTSVYWYQQALGLGLQFLLWYDEGEERNRGNFPPRFSGRQFPNYSSELNVNALELEDSALYLCASSLGQGGNSNQPQHFGDGTRLSIL.

Comments on this clone: This sample includes further DNA sequences coding for the same CDR3. The rearrangement joins TRBV4-1 to TRBJ2-3, with D perhaps matching TRBD2 (5 bases). There are 15 residues in the CDR3. V was trimmed by 0 bases and J by 1 base, leaving 8 bases between them. Germline V CDR1 and CDR2: MGHRA, YSYEKL. Written as DNA, the CDR3 is TGCGCCAGCAGCCAAGATGAGGGTGGCACAGATACGCAGTATTTT. Its translation: CASSQDEGGTDTQYF.

The chain combines TRBV19 with TRBJ1-6; 7 bases agree with TRBD1. CDR1 and CDR2 (germline): LNHDA, SQIVND (reference sequence). The CDR3 is 15 amino acids. V lost 5 bases and J lost 7; bases outside the gene matches: 8. CDR3 loop: CASSPTGTENSPLHF. The CDR3 region has the DNA TGTGCCAGTAGTCCCACCGGGACAGAGAATTCACCCCTCCACTTT.

This clone showed up just once. The V call is TRBV2, the J call TRBJ1-3, with D hard to call. CDR1 is SNHLY and CDR2 is FYNNEI in the germline V gene. The CDR3 runs 17 residues. Trimming removed 7 bases at V and 0 bases at J, with 19 bases between. The CDR3 DNA sequence: TGTGCCAGCACCAGAAGCAAAATCCCCTACTCTGGAAACACCATATATTTT. Its protein is CASTRSKIPYSGNTIYF.

The chain is built from TRBV7-8 and TRBJ2-7; D may be TRBD1 (6 bases). The CDR3 is 15 amino acids. V lost 4 bases to trimming and J lost 4 bases, with 17 bases between them. Germline CDR1 reads SGHVS; CDR2 reads FQNEAQ. The CDR3 here is CASSYSSKGEYEQYF. CDR3 in DNA: TGTGCCAGCAGCTACTCGTCGAAGGGGGAATACGAGCAGTACTTC. Full variable domain (rest looked up from reference TRBV7-8 and TRBJ2-7): GAGVSQSPRYKVAKRGQDVALRCDPISGHVSLFWYQQALGQGPEFLTYFQNEAQLDKSGLPSDRFFAERPEGSVSTLKIQRTQQEDSAVYLCASSYSSKGEYEQYFGPGTRLTVT.

V gene TRBV18 combines with J gene TRBJ2-2; 7 bases are a match to TRBD1. The CDR3 extends over 20 amino acids. J was trimmed by 2 bases and V by 1 base; bases with no gene match: 16. The V gene's germline CDR1 is KGHSH and CDR2 LQKENI. CDR3 in amino acids: CASSPLTFAGTALNTGELFF. Here the CDR3 DNA reads TGTGCCAGCTCACCACTTACATTCGCCGGGACAGCACTTAACACCGGGGAGCTGTTTTTT.

The sample holds one count of this clone. The chain links TRBV15 to TRBJ2-5; D ambiguous. The length of the CDR3 is 15 residues. Germline CDR1 is LNHNV and CDR2 is YYDKDF (reference sequence). V dropped 0 bases and J dropped 1 base, with 9 bases sitting between them. CDR3 bases: TGTGCCACCAGCAGAGATAGAATCGCCCAAGAGACCCAGTACTTC. It translates to CATSRDRIAQETQYF.

On this clone: The sample carries other DNA sequences with the same CDR3. The chain carries TRBV2 and TRBJ1-1, with D unclear. Germline loops: CDR1 SNHLY, CDR2 FYNNEI. V was clipped by 3 bases and J by 0 bases, with 2 bases between them. This CDR3 is 12 amino acids long. The CDR3 reads CASSDLNTEAFF. The CDR3 DNA reads as TGTGCCAGCAGTGACTTGAACACTGAAGCTTTCTTT.

V is TRBV10-3 and J is TRBJ1-1; a weak D match, TRBD1 (6 bases). The CDR3 consists of 13 residues. Germline lookup yields CDR1 ENHRY and CDR2 SYGVKD. Between the trimmed V and J ends, which lost 7 bases and 0 bases, there was a span of 9 bases. The chain's CDR3 is CAITTGLNTEAFF. DNA of the CDR3: TGTGCCATCACAACAGGGTTGAACACTGAAGCTTTCTTT.

The chain is built from TRBV11-2 and TRBJ1-4; 7 positions agree with TRBD1. With 8 bases clipped from V and 8 bases from J, the junction kept 8 bases outside the gene matches. Germline V lookup: CDR1 SGHAT, CDR2 FQNNGV. This CDR3 has 13 residues. Here the CDR3 reads CASYRQGGEKLFF. The CDR3 nucleotides are TGTGCCAGCTATAGACAGGGCGGCGAAAAACTGTTTTTT.

The chain links TRBV10-3 to TRBJ2-3; 10 bases line up with TRBD1. V was clipped by 3 bases and J by 1 base; unmatched bases: 13. Germline values: CDR1 ENHRY, CDR2 SYGVKD. The CDR3 extends over 19 amino acids. The CDR3 protein is CAISDHSIGGTGGTDTQYF. The DNA of the CDR3 is TGTGCCATCAGTGACCACTCAATCGGAGGGACAGGGGGCACAGATACGCAGTATTTT.

The chain recombines TRBV4-2 with TRBJ1-2; D possibly corresponds to TRBD1 (5 bases). Germline V gives CDR1 LGHNA, CDR2 YNFKEQ. V was trimmed by 0 bases and J by 2 bases, leaving 10 bases between them. The CDR3 is 15 residues long. The CDR3 region has the DNA TGTGCCAGCAGCCAAGATGGAGGGGAGAACTATGGCTACACCTTC. This codes for CASSQDGGENYGYTF.

Points on this clone: The identical CDR3 is also encoded by other nucleotide sequences in the sample. The chain employs TRBV6-5 and TRBJ2-7; the match to TRBD1 covers 7 bases. V lost 6 bases, J lost 3 bases, and 8 bases stayed unmatched. CDR3 size: 14 residues. Germline V gives CDR1 MNHEY, CDR2 SVGAGI. CDR3 in amino acids: CASSPDRISYEQYF. CDR3 DNA: TGTGCCAGCAGCCCGGACAGGATCAGCTACGAGCAGTACTTC.

As for this clone: No conserved phenylalanine or tryptophan is present at the end of the CDR3, so a read error is the likely explanation. The limits of the CDR3 on the DNA are not certain, so only TCRdb's listed CDR3 is given. The chain joins TRBV3-2 to TRBJ2-7; the table assigns TRBD1, which was not confirmed against the DNA. TRBV3-2 is assigned pseudogene status. The CDR3 totals 9 residues, both ends included. This chain's CDR3 is CASSHRDRD.

Written as DNA, the CDR3 is TGTGCCAGCAGTGACCTCGGACGGTCGGGGGAGCAGCAGTACTTC. It codes for CASSDLGRSGEQQYF. The V gene is TRBV2, the J gene TRBJ2-7; TRBD2 is a possible D gene (6 bases). Germline-derived CDR1 and CDR2 are SNHLY and FYNNEI. Deletions cut 3 bases from V and 8 bases from J, with 20 bases between. The CDR3 runs 15 residues.

The chain is built from TRBV29-1 and TRBJ1-1, with 9 bases fitting TRBD1. The CDR3 consists of 14 residues. From germline, CDR1 is SQVTM and CDR2 ANQGSEA. The ends lost 6 bases at V and 4 bases at J; junction bases unmatched: 9. CDR3 DNA sequence: TGCAGCGTCGGGAGGGACAGGGTGGGCACTGAAGCTTTCTTT. It encodes CSVGRDRVGTEAFF.

The chain couples TRBV29-1 to TRBJ1-2; the D is unclear. The CDR3 totals 11 residues. Germline CDR1 and CDR2: SQVTM and ANQGSEA. V was shortened by 3 bases and J by 6 bases, with 8 bases between the two germline ends. The CDR3 sequence: CSVEAVDGYTF. CDR3 sequence (DNA): TGCAGCGTTGAGGCTGTTGATGGCTACACCTTC.

The chain combines TRBV5-8 with TRBJ2-3, with 8 bases aligning to TRBD2. V shed 0 bases, J shed 1 base, and the junction held 1 base outside the gene matches. The CDR3 extends over 15 amino acids. The germline V gene encodes CDR1 SGHTS and CDR2 YDEGEE. CDR3 amino acids: CASSLGAGGTDTQYF. The CDR3 nucleotides read TGTGCCAGCAGCTTGGGAGCGGGGGGCACAGATACGCAGTATTTT.

J is TRBJ2-7 and V is TRBV18; D is possibly TRBD1 (7 bases). CDR3 length: 14 amino acids. Germline-derived CDR1 and CDR2 are KGHSH and LQKENI. The V and J ends lost 2 bases and 2 bases respectively, with 10 bases between them. Here the CDR3 reads CASSPAGQPYEQYF. CDR3 DNA sequence: TGTGCCAGCTCACCAGCGGGACAGCCCTACGAGCAGTACTTC.

As regards this clone: This specimen includes other DNA sequences encoding the same CDR3. This chain joins TRBV6-5 and TRBJ1-2, with D perhaps TRBD1 (5 bases). This CDR3 contains 13 residues. The V and J ends lost 2 bases and 4 bases respectively, with 8 bases between them. Germline CDR1 and CDR2: MNHEY and SVGAGI. CDR3 DNA sequence: TGTGCCAGCAGTTACCGGGACGGCTATGGCTACACCTTC. Its translation: CASSYRDGYGYTF.